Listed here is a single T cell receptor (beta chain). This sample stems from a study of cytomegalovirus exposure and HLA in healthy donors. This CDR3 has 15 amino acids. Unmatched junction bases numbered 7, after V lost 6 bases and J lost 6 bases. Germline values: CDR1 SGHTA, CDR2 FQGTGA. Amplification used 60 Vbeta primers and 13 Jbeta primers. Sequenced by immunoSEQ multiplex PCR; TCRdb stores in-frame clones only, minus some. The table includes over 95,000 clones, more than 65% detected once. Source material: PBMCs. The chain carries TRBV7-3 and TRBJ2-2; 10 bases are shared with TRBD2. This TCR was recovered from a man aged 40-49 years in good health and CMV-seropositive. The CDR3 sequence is CASSPSGGTAGELFF. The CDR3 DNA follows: TGTGCCAGCAGTCCTAGCGGGGGAACGGCCGGGGAGCTGTTTTTT.